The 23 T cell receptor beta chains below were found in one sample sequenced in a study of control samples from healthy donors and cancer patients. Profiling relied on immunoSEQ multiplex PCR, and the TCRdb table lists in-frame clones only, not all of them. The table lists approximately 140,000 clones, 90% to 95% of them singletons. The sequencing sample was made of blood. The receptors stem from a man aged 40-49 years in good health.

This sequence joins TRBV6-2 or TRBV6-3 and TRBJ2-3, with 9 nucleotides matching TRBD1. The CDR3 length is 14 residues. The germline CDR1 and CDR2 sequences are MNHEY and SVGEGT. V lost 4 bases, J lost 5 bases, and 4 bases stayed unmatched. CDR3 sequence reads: CASSSGQGIDTQYF. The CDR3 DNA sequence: TGTGCCAGCAGTTCTGGACAGGGGATAGATACGCAGTATTTT.

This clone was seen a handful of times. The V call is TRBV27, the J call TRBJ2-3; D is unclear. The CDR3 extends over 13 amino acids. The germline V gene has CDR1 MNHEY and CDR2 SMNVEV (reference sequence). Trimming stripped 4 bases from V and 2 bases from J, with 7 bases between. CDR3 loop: CASSSQSTDTQYF. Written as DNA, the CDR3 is TGTGCCAGCAGTTCGCAGTCCACAGATACGCAGTATTTT.

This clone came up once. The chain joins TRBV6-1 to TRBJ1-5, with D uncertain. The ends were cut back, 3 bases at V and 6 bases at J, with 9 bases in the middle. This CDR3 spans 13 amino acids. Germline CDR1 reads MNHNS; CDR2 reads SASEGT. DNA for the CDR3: TGTGCCAGCAGTGAGGTGGGCCTTCAGCCCCAGCATTTT. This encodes CASSEVGLQPQHF.

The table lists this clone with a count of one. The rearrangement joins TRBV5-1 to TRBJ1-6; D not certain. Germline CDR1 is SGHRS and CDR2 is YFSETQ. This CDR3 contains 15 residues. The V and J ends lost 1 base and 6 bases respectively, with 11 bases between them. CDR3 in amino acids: CASSLSPGLNSPLHF. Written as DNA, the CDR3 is TGCGCCAGCAGCTTGTCTCCGGGTCTTAATTCACCCCTCCACTTT.

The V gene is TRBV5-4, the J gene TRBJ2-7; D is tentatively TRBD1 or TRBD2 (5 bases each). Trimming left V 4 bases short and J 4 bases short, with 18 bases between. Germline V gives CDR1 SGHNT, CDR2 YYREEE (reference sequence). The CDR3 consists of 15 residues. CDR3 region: CASSPKGLADYEQYF. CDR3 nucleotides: TGTGCCAGCAGCCCCAAGGGGCTAGCAGATTACGAGCAGTACTTC.

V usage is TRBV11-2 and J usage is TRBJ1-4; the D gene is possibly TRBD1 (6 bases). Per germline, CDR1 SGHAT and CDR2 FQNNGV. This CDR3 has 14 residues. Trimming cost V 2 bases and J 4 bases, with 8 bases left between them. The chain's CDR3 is CASSLTGSNEKLFF. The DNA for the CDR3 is TGTGCCAGCAGCTTAACAGGGAGTAATGAAAAACTGTTTTTT.

The CDR3 bases are TGTGCCAGCAGTTTTCTTCCGGGACAGGGGGCTGAAAAACTGTTTTTT. This sequence encodes CASSFLPGQGAEKLFF. The rearrangement links TRBV27 to TRBJ1-4; 12 nucleotides match TRBD1. CDR1 is MNHEY, CDR2 SMNVEV, per germline (reference sequence). J gave up 7 bases and V 3 bases, and 6 bases lay outside the gene matches. The CDR3 runs 16 residues.

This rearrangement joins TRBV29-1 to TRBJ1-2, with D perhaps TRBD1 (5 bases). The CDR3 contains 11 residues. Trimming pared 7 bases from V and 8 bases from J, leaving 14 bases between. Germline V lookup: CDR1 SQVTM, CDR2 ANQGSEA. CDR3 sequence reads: CSERRGSGYTF. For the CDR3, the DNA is TGCAGCGAACGAAGGGGCTCGGGCTACACCTTC. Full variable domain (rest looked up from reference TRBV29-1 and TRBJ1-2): SAVISQKPSRDICQRGTSLTIQCQVDSQVTMMFWYRQQPGQSLTLIATANQGSEATYESGFVIDKFPISRPNLTFSTLTVSNMSPEDSSIYLCSERRGSGYTFGSGTRLTVV.

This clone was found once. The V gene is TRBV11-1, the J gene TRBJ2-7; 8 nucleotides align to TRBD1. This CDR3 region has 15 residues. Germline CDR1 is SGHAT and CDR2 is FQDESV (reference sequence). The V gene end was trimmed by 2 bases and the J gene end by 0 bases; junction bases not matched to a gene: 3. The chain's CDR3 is CASSLRTGSSYEQYF. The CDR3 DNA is TGTGCCAGCAGCTTACGGACAGGGAGCTCCTACGAGCAGTACTTC.

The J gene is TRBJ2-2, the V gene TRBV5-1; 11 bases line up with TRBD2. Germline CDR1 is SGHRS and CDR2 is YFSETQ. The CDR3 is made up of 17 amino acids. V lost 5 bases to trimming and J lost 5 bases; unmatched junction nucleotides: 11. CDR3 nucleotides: TGCGCCAGCAGTACGGTCGGGACTAGCGGAGGGACCGGGGAGCTGTTTTTT. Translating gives CASSTVGTSGGTGELFF.

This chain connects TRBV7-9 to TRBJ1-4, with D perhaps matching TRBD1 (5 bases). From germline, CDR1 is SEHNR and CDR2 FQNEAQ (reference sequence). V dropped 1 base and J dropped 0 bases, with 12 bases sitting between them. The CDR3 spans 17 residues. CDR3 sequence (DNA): TGTGCCAGCAGCTTAGGTTTGGGGCCTGCAACTAATGAAAAACTGTTTTTT. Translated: CASSLGLGPATNEKLFF. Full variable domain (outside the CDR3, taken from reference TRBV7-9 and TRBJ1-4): DTGVSQNPRHKITKRGQNVTFRCDPISEHNRLYWYRQTLGQGPEFLTYFQNEAQLEKSRLLSDRFSAERPKGSFSTLEIQRTEQGDSAMYLCASSLGLGPATNEKLFFGSGTQLSVL.

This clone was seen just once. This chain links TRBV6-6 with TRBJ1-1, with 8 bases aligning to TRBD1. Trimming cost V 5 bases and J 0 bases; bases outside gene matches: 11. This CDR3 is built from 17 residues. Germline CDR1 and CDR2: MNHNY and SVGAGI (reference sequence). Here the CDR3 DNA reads TGTGCCAGCAGTCCCCGTGGGACAGGAGACTTGAACACTGAAGCTTTCTTT. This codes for CASSPRGTGDLNTEAFF.

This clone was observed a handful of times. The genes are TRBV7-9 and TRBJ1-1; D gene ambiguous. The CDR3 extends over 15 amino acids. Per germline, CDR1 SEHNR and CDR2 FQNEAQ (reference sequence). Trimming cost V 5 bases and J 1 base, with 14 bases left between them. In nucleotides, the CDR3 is TGTGCCAGCAGCCTACGGAGCCATGAGAACACTGAAGCTTTCTTT. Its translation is CASSLRSHENTEAFF.

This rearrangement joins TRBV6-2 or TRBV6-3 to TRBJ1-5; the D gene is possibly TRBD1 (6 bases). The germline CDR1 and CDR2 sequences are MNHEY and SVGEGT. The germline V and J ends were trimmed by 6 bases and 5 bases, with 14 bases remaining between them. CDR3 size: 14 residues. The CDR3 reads CASSPQGGHQPQHF. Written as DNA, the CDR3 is TGTGCCAGCAGCCCACAGGGAGGGCATCAGCCCCAGCATTTT.

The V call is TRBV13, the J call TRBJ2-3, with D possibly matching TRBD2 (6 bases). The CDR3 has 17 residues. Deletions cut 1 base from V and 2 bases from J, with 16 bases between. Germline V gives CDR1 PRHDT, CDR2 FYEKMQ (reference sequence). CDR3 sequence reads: CASSLVVRTGDTDTQYF. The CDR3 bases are TGTGCCAGCAGCTTAGTAGTCCGGACGGGAGACACAGATACGCAGTATTTT.

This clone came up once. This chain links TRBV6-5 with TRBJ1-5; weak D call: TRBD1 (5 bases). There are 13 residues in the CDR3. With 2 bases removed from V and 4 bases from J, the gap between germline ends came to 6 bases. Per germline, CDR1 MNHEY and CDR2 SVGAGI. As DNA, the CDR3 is TGTGCCAGCAGTTACGGGGGGAATCAGCCCCAGCATTTT. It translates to CASSYGGNQPQHF.

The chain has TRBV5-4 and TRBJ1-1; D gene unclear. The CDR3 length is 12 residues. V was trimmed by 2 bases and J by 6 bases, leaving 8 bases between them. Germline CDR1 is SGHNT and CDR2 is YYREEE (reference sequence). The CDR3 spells CASSFRSAEAFF. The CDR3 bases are TGTGCCAGCAGCTTCAGGAGCGCTGAAGCTTTCTTT. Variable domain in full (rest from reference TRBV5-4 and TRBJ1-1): ETGVTQSPTHLIKTRGQQVTLRCSSQSGHNTVSWYQQALGQGPQFIFQYYREEENGRGNFPPRFSGLQFPNYSSELNVNALELDDSALYLCASSFRSAEAFFGQGTRLTVV.

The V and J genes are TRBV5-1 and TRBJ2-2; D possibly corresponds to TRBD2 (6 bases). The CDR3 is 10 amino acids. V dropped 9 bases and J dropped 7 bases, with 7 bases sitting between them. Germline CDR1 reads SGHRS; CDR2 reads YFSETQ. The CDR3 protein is CATGGGELFF. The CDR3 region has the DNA TGCGCCACCGGGGGCGGGGAGCTGTTTTTT.

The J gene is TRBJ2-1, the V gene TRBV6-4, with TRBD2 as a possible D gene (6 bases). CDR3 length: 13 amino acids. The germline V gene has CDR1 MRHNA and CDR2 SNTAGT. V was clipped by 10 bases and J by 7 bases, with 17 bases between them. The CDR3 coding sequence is TGTGCCACTAGACTAGAGGGGACGAATGAGCAGTTCTTC. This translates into CATRLEGTNEQFF.

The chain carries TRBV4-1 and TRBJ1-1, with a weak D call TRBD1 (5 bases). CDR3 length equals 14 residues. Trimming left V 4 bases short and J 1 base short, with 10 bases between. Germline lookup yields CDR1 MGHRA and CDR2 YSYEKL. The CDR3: CASSPRTQNTEAFF. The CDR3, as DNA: TGCGCCAGCAGCCCACGGACACAGAACACTGAAGCTTTCTTT.

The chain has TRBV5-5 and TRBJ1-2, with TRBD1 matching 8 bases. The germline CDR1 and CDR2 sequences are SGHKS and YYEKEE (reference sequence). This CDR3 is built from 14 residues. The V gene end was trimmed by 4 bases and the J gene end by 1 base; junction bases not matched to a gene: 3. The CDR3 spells CASSPGQGNYGYTF. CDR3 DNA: TGTGCCAGCAGCCCAGGACAGGGTAACTATGGCTACACCTTC.

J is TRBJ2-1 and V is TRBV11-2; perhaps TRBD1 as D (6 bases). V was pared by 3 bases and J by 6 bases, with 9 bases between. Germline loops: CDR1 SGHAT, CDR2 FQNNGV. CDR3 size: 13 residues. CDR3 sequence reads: CASSFEQGNEQFF. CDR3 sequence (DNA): TGTGCCAGCAGCTTTGAACAGGGCAATGAGCAGTTCTTC.

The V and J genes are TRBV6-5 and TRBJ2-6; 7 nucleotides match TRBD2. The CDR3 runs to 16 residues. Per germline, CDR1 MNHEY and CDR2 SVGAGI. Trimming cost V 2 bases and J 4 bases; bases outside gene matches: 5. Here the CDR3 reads CASSYGLAVGANVLTF. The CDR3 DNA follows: TGTGCCAGCAGTTACGGGCTAGCGGTCGGGGCCAACGTCCTGACTTTC.